The clone carrying this T cell receptor beta chain was detected ten times or more. Exclusion criteria comprised uncontrolled infection, other autoimmune disease, pregnancy or lactation. Diagnosing involved the use of clinical symptoms, serum thyroxine and TRAb, thyroid ultrasound and orbital computed tomography. Out of 10 ml of fresh peripheral blood came the PBMCs. From RNA transcripts, TCR beta CDR3 regions were amplified. Researchers ran a first-round RT-PCR on the TCR CDR3 using the HTBI primer set. TCRdb re-derived calls from the multiplex PCR reads in MiXCR, one entry per CDR3 protein. The sample lists about 520,000 distinct CDR3 sequences, around a quarter occurring once. This entry is derived from a study of T cells in Graves' hyperthyroidism and ophthalmopathy. On the study more broadly: The authors collected peripheral blood at initial diagnosis, before any treatment.

The CDR3 has 17 amino acids. V lost 4 bases and J lost 4, with 23 bases in between. Germline assignment: CDR1 MDHEN and CDR2 SYDVKM. This chain links TRBV28 with TRBJ2-7, with D possibly called TRBD1 or TRBD2 (5 bases each). The sequenced material came from blood. This sequence originates from a woman in her twenties or thirties with Graves' ophthalmopathy. The CDR3: CASSSLGTVPIVYEQYF. CDR3 coding DNA: TGTGCCAGCAGTTCTCTTGGGACGGTTCCCATCGTTTACGAGCAGTACTTC.